The clone carrying this TCR beta chain has a handful of counts. With 1 base removed from V and 8 bases from J, the gap between germline ends came to 11 bases. CDR3 length equals 13 residues. Per germline, CDR1 MNHNS and CDR2 SASEGT. The assay was immunoSEQ multiplex PCR, and TCRdb's table has in-frame clones only and misses some. In the table there are about 270,000 clones, 80% to 85% of which are singletons. The data stem from a study of blood T cell repertoires in COVID-19. This rearrangement joins TRBV6-1 to TRBJ1-1; TRBD1 might be the D (5 bases). Sequencing was performed on peripheral blood. This clonotype was sampled from a woman aged 60-75 years with active or convalescent COVID-19. Here the CDR3 reads CASSEVGGFEAFF. CDR3 nucleotide sequence: TGTGCCAGCAGTGAAGTCGGGGGTTTCGAAGCTTTCTTT.